The T cell receptor beta chain under discussion was sequenced for a study of fetal regulatory T cell absence and autoimmunity. This clone was detected once. The data were produced by immunoSEQ multiplex PCR, yet TCRdb's version contains in-frame clones alone and is incomplete. The table lists around 45,000 clones, about four fifths of them singletons. V was trimmed by 5 bases and J by 0 bases, leaving 12 bases between them. The CDR3 is 15 amino acids. Germline lookup yields CDR1 SGHNT and CDR2 YYREEE (reference sequence). This clonotype was sampled from a newborn boy with IPEX syndrome. V gene TRBV5-4 combines with J gene TRBJ2-1; tentatively, D is TRBD2 (6 bases). Sequences were obtained from cord blood. This chain's CDR3 is CASSQGGNSYNEQFF. For the CDR3, the DNA is TGTGCCAGCAGTCAAGGAGGGAACTCCTACAATGAGCAGTTCTTC.